This TCR beta chain stems from a study of blood T cell repertoires in COVID-19. Repertoires were generated with immunoSEQ multiplex PCR, while TCRdb's copy carries only in-frame clones and drops some. The sample holds roughly 350,000 clones, 88% seen once. It was during active infection that Seattle patients were enrolled and then longitudinally followed. Germline values: CDR1 SGHTA, CDR2 FQGNSA. CDR3 length: 15 residues. Trimming cost V 5 bases and J 8 bases; bases outside gene matches: 12. The material sequenced was peripheral blood. The V gene is TRBV7-2, the J gene TRBJ1-2, with 9 bases fitting TRBD1. This TCR was sampled from a woman in her seventies with COVID-19, enrolled during active disease. This chain's CDR3 is CASSPRVGQGRGYTF. The CDR3 nucleotides are TGTGCCAGCAGCCCCAGAGTGGGACAGGGAAGGGGCTACACCTTC. The full variable domain, in which reference TRBV7-2 and TRBJ1-2 provide the parts outside the CDR3, is GAGVSQSPSNKVTEKGKDVELRCDPISGHTALYWYRQSLGQGLEFLIYFQGNSAPDKSGLPSDRFSAERTGGSVSTLTIQRTQQEDSAVYLCASSPRVGQGRGYTFGSGTRLTVV.